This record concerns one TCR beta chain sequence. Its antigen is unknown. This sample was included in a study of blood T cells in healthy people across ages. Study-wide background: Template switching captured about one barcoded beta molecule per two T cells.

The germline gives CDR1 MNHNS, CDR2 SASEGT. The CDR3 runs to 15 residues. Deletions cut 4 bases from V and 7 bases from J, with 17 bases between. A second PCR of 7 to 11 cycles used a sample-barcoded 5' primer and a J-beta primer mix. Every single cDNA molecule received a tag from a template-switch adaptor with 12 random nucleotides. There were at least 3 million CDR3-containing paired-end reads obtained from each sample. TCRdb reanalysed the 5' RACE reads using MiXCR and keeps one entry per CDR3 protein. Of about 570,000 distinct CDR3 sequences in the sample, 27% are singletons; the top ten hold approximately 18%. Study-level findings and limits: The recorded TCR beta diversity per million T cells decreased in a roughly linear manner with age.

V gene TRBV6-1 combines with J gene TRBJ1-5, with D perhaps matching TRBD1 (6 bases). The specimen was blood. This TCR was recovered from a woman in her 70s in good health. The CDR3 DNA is TGTGCCAGCAGTGCCCGGACAGCGCCCAACCAGCCCCAGCATTTT. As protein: CASSARTAPNQPQHF.